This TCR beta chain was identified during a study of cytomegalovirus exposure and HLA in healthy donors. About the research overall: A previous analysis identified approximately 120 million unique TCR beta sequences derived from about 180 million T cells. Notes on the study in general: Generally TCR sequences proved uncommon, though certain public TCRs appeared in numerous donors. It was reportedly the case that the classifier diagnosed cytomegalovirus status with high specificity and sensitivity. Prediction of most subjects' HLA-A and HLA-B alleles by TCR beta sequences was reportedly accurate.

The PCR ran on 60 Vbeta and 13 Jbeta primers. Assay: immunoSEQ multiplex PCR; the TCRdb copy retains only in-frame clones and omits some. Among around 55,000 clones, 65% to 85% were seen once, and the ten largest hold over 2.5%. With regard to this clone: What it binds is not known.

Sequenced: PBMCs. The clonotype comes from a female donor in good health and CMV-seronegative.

The CDR3 nucleotides are TGTGCCAGCAGTTCCCACCGACTAGCGGGGGGGGCATACAATGAGCAGTTCTTC. Encoded protein: CASSSHRLAGGAYNEQFF. The chain uses TRBV28 and TRBJ2-1; the match to TRBD2 covers 14 bases. V lost 4 bases, J lost 4 bases, and 9 bases stayed unmatched. The CDR3 has 18 residues. The V gene's germline CDR1 is MDHEN and CDR2 SYDVKM.